The 24 T cell receptor beta chains listed next were all sequenced from one sample in a study of shared clonotypes between healthy human individuals. The repertoire was sequenced with immunoSEQ multiplex PCR; TCRdb's copy has only in-frame clones and lacks some. The table includes some 2,500,000 clones, under 95% detected once. The sample consisted of naive CD4+ T cells from PBMCs. The subset: CD45RA+ positively selected. The source of these receptors is a man younger than 35 in good health. Some clones in this sample may be carry-over from other donors' samples.

To note about this clone: The identical CDR3 is also encoded by other nucleotide sequences in the sample. The chain joins TRBV6-5 to TRBJ2-1; maybe TRBD2 (5 bases). The V and J ends lost 8 bases and 4 bases respectively, with 9 bases between them. Germline-derived CDR1 and CDR2 are MNHEY and SVGAGI. The CDR3 extends over 12 amino acids. CDR3 nucleotides: TGTGCCAGCGGAGGACGGTACAATGAGCAGTTCTTC. This codes for CASGGRYNEQFF.

In this sample, this clone turned up a few times. Other DNA sequences within the sample encode an identical CDR3. The chain links TRBV10-1 to TRBJ2-7; 9 bases are a match to TRBD1. V gave up 3 bases and J gave up 3 bases; unmatched junction bases: 6. The CDR3 has 15 residues. In germline, CDR1 is WNHNN, CDR2 SYGVQD (reference sequence). In nucleotides, the CDR3 is TGCGCCAGCAGTGATCCGGGACAGGGTGTCTACGAGCAGTACTTC. This gives the protein CASSDPGQGVYEQYF.

This clone has only a few counts. Within the sample, other DNA sequences also encode this same CDR3. The V and J genes are TRBV15 and TRBJ2-7; 9 nucleotides match TRBD1. Germline CDR1 reads LNHNV; CDR2 reads YYDKDF (reference sequence). The CDR3 loop spans 15 amino acids. Trimming cost V 0 bases and J 3 bases; bases outside gene matches: 3. The DNA of the CDR3 is TGTGCCACCAGCAGAGATCCGGGACAGGGCTACGAGCAGTACTTC. This translates into CATSRDPGQGYEQYF.

The V gene is TRBV7-9, the J gene TRBJ1-1; TRBD1 agrees at 7 bases. Germline values: CDR1 SEHNR, CDR2 FQNEAQ (reference sequence). V lost 2 bases to trimming and J lost 1 base; unmatched junction nucleotides: 4. The CDR3 loop spans 15 amino acids. DNA of the CDR3: TGTGCCAGCAGCTTACCCACAGGGGCGAACACTGAAGCTTTCTTT. Translation gives CASSLPTGANTEAFF.

The chain is built from TRBV5-1 and TRBJ2-6, with D unresolved. There are 17 residues in the CDR3. CDR1 SGHRS and CDR2 YFSETQ come from the germline V gene. With 6 bases removed from V and 0 bases from J, the gap between germline ends came to 16 bases. CDR3 bases: TGCGCCAGCACACCCCTCAGGATGAACTCTGGGGCCAACGTCCTGACTTTC. Its translation is CASTPLRMNSGANVLTF.

Of note for this clone: A junction boundary mismatches the germline segment, possibly from a read error. V usage is TRBV29-1 and J usage is TRBJ1-2; D is undetermined. The germline V gene encodes CDR1 SQVTM and CDR2 ANQGSEA. The CDR3 runs 13 residues. In DNA, the CDR3 is TGCAGCGCTGTAGGACGGCACCCTTATGACTACACCTTC. Translated, it gives CSAVGRHPYDYTF.

V is TRBV25-1 and J is TRBJ1-1; 12 positions agree with TRBD1. The CDR3 has 18 residues. Per the germline V gene, CDR1 is MGHDK and CDR2 is SYGVNS. Trimming removed 4 bases from V and 1 base from J; junction bases left unmatched: 10. The CDR3 DNA reads TGTGCCAGCAGTGGGATACCGGGACAGGGGGCAAGGAACACTGAAGCTTTCTTT. Residues: CASSGIPGQGARNTEAFF.

The genes are TRBV7-9 and TRBJ2-3; D is ambiguous. The V gene lost 1 base and the J gene lost 5 bases, with 10 bases spanning the gap. This CDR3 contains 14 residues. Germline assignment: CDR1 SEHNR and CDR2 FQNEAQ (reference sequence). The CDR3 region has the DNA TGTGCCAGCAGCTTAGTAGTACCCCGAGATACGCAGTATTTT. Residues: CASSLVVPRDTQYF.

V and J are TRBV25-1 and TRBJ1-3; D is undetermined. Trimming left V 5 bases short and J 0 bases short, with 11 bases between. The CDR3 has 15 residues. CDR1 MGHDK and CDR2 SYGVNS come from the germline V gene. The CDR3 spells CASSQPGFSGNTIYF. The CDR3 nucleotides are TGTGCCAGCAGTCAGCCGGGCTTCTCTGGAAACACCATATATTTT.

For this clone: This specimen includes other DNA sequences encoding the same CDR3. V and J are TRBV5-1 and TRBJ2-2; maybe TRBD1 (6 bases). CDR3 length equals 15 residues. Germline CDR1 is SGHRS and CDR2 is YFSETQ. The V and J ends lost 2 bases and 3 bases respectively, with 11 bases between them. This CDR3 is CASSFGGGDTGELFF. As DNA, the CDR3 is TGCGCCAGCAGCTTTGGGGGCGGAGACACCGGGGAGCTGTTTTTT.

J is TRBJ1-3 and V is TRBV28, with a weak D call TRBD1 (6 bases). Germline CDR1 is MDHEN and CDR2 is SYDVKM. The V gene lost 8 bases and the J gene lost 4 bases, with 18 bases spanning the gap. The CDR3 is made up of 15 amino acids. CDR3 sequence: CASLTGFSGGNTIYF. The CDR3 region has the DNA TGTGCCAGCCTTACAGGGTTCTCGGGAGGAAACACCATATATTTT.

The chain couples TRBV5-6 to TRBJ2-5, with 9 bases matching TRBD1. The CDR3 consists of 15 residues. J lost 5 bases, V lost 1 base, and 6 bases had no gene match. CDR1 and CDR2 (germline): SGHDT, YYEEEE. CDR3: CASSLSGTGRETQYF. Written as DNA, the CDR3 is TGTGCCAGCAGCTTGTCCGGGACAGGGAGGGAGACCCAGTACTTC.

The rearrangement links TRBV18 to TRBJ2-1, with 12 bases that match TRBD2. Trimming at V came to 3 bases and at J to 12 bases, leaving 9 bases not matched to a gene. Germline lookup yields CDR1 KGHSH and CDR2 LQKENI. The CDR3 has 15 amino acids. This chain's CDR3 is CASSPGTSGSAGQFF. DNA of the CDR3: TGTGCCAGCTCACCGGGGACTAGCGGGTCCGCGGGGCAGTTCTTC.

As regards this clone: Additional DNA sequences in this sample encode the identical CDR3. The chain uses TRBV5-1 and TRBJ1-4, with a possible D match to TRBD1 (5 bases). This CDR3 is built from 14 residues. CDR1 and CDR2 from the germline V gene are SGHRS and YFSETQ. Trimming cost V 0 bases and J 4 bases, with 7 bases left between them. CDR3 in amino acids: CASSLGGFNEKLFF. CDR3 sequence (DNA): TGCGCCAGCAGCTTGGGGGGCTTTAATGAAAAACTGTTTTTT.

The genes are TRBV30 and TRBJ2-1; D may be TRBD1 or TRBD2 (5 bases each). This CDR3 spans 14 amino acids. From germline, CDR1 is GTSNPN and CDR2 SVGIG (reference sequence). V was cut by 0 bases and J by 3 bases, with 9 bases left in between. The CDR3 coding sequence is TGTGCCTGGAGTGTACAGGCGGGCTACAATGAGCAGTTCTTC. Its translation is CAWSVQAGYNEQFF.

The rearrangement uses TRBV7-8 and TRBJ1-5; a possible D gene is TRBD1 (5 bases). V gave up 4 bases and J gave up 2 bases, with 12 bases separating them. Germline CDR1 SGHVS, CDR2 FQNEAQ. The CDR3 spans 15 residues. For the CDR3, the DNA is TGTGCCAGCAGCTGGGGGATACTTGGCAATCAGCCCCAGCATTTT. Protein: CASSWGILGNQPQHF.

The V and J genes are TRBV10-3 and TRBJ1-2, with D tentatively TRBD1 (6 bases). Trimming removed 4 bases at V and 0 bases at J, with 12 bases between. Germline CDR1 reads ENHRY; CDR2 reads SYGVKD. This CDR3 is built from 15 residues. The CDR3 loop reads CAISGTVPPNYGYTF. The CDR3 bases are TGTGCCATCAGTGGGACAGTACCACCTAACTATGGCTACACCTTC.

The chain carries TRBV9 and TRBJ2-7; 9 bases match TRBD1. The germline gives CDR1 SGDLS, CDR2 YYNGEE. The J segment lost 3 bases and the V segment lost 4 bases, leaving 8 bases of the junction unmatched. The CDR3 is 15 amino acids. The CDR3 spells CASSPQGQGRYEQYF. In DNA, the CDR3 is TGTGCCAGCAGCCCTCAAGGACAGGGGCGCTACGAGCAGTACTTC.

As for this clone: Other DNA variants within this sample encode the same CDR3. The rearrangement joins TRBV2 to TRBJ2-1; no clear D gene. V was cut by 2 bases and J by 0 bases, with 8 bases left in between. This CDR3 region has 15 residues. Germline loops: CDR1 SNHLY, CDR2 FYNNEI. CDR3 in amino acids: CASSERRSSYNEQFF. CDR3 DNA sequence: TGTGCCAGCAGTGAACGGAGAAGCTCCTACAATGAGCAGTTCTTC.

J is TRBJ2-5 and V is TRBV28; the match to TRBD1 covers 9 bases. V lost 6 bases, J lost 6 bases, and 5 bases stayed unmatched. The length of the CDR3 is 13 residues. From germline, CDR1 is MDHEN and CDR2 SYDVKM. The CDR3 spells CASRSTGGQTQYF. The CDR3 DNA reads TGTGCCAGCAGATCGACAGGGGGACAGACCCAGTACTTC.

The chain couples TRBV10-3 to TRBJ1-5; possibly TRBD1 for D (6 bases). V lost 8 bases and J 3 bases, leaving 14 bases between the germline ends. This CDR3 has 14 amino acids. Germline V gene sequence: CDR1 ENHRY, CDR2 SYGVKD. This CDR3 is CAIAAAGANQPQHF. CDR3 DNA: TGTGCCATCGCGGCGGCAGGGGCCAATCAGCCCCAGCATTTT.

The V call is TRBV28, the J call TRBJ2-4; D is uncertain. The CDR3 is 16 amino acids. V lost 3 bases and J 2 bases, leaving 14 bases between the germline ends. Germline CDR1 MDHEN, CDR2 SYDVKM. DNA for the CDR3: TGTGCCAGCAGTTTCGTATCCCAGGTACCCAAAAACATTCAGTACTTC. The encoded protein is CASSFVSQVPKNIQYF.

The genes are TRBV19 and TRBJ1-5, with 10 bases aligning to TRBD1. The CDR3 length is 18 residues. Germline CDR1 and CDR2: LNHDA and SQIVND (reference sequence). J lost 0 bases, V lost 4 bases, and 9 bases had no gene match. The CDR3 bases are TGTGCCAGTAGTAACCGGGACAGGGGACCACTTAGCAATCAGCCCCAGCATTTT. Translating it yields CASSNRDRGPLSNQPQHF. The full variable domain, its missing parts supplied by reference TRBV19 and TRBJ1-5, is DGGITQSPKYLFRKEGQNVTLSCEQNLNHDAMYWYRQDPGQGLRLIYYSQIVNDFQKGDIAEGYSVSREKKESFPLTVTSAQKNPTAFYLCASSNRDRGPLSNQPQHFGDGTRLSIL.

CDR3 DNA: TGTGCCAGCACGGAGAGCTCCTACAATGAGCAGTTCTTC. Translation gives CASTESSYNEQFF. This rearrangement joins TRBV2 to TRBJ2-1; D call uncertain. With 7 bases removed from V and 0 bases from J, the gap between germline ends came to 7 bases. CDR1 and CDR2 from the germline V gene are SNHLY and FYNNEI. The CDR3 runs 13 residues.